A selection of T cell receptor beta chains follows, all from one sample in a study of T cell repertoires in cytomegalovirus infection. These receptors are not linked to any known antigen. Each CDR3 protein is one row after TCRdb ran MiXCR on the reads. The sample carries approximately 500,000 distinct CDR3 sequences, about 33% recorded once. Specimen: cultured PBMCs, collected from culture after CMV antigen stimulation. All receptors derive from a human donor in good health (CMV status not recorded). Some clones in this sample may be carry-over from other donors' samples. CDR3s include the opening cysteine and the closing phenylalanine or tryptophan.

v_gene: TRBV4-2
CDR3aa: CASSQGDSELGGYTF

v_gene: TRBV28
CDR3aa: CASSPRRGNQPQHF

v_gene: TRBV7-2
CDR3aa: CASSPLATSGRAFF

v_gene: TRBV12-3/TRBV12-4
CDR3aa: CASSHPPPGAPPTQYF

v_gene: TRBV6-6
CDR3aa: CASSYSPAGYGTDTQYF

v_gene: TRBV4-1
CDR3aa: CASSARQARTDTQYF

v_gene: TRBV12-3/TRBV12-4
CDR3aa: CASSLLSLSGELFF

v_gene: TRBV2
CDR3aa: CASSAPRGTEAFF

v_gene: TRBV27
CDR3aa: CASSPDGRANYGYTF

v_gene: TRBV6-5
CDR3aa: CASSYSKLSGISYEQYF

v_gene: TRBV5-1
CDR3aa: CASSQLAGAGNEQFF

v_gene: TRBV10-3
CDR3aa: CAIRNTESVGTPMNTEAFF

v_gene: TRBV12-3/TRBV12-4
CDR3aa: CASLLDGSLTDTQYF

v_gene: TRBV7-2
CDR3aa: CASSPRTERNWHF

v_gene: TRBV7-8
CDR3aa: CASSNELAGGRDTQYF

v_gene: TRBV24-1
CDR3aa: CATRDVRETQYF

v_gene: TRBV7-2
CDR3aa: CASSFLDNQPQHF

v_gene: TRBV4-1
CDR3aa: CASSQAGLGAGELFF

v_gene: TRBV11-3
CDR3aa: CASSRSGGPYNEQFF

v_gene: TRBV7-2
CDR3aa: CASSFMASGRTIYNEQFF

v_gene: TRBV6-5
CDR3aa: CASSPRGVGEAFF

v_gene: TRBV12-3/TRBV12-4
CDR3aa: CASSRRGAIGYTF

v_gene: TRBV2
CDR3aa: CASTRERGTGELFF

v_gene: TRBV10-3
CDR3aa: CAISEPGTGLYEQYF

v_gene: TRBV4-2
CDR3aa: CVRGGRCLLDEQFF

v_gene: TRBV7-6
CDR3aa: CASSLTSRTAYEQYF

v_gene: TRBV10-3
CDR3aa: CAISDQRGSYNEQFF

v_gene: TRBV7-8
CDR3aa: CASSLVTSGSLEQYF

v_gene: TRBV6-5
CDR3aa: CASRPTSGVTYEQYF

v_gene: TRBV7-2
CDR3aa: CASSLDAGAYEQYF

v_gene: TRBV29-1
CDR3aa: CSVEDWDASSYNEQFF

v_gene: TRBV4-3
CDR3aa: CASSQDGSSTDTQYF

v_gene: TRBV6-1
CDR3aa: CASSPDGEPNQPQHF

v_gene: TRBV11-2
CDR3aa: CASSLIRGRSAYEQYF